A single sample gave rise to the 17 T cell receptor beta chains below, sequenced in a study of blood T cells in healthy people across ages. Together with a sample-barcoded 5' primer, a J-beta primer mix was included in a second PCR lasting roughly 6 to 12 cycles. From the 5' RACE reads, TCRdb called clonotypes with MiXCR, one entry per CDR3 protein. The sample includes 800,000 to 950,000 distinct CDR3 sequences, roughly 28% of them seen just once. In addition, the sample was reused for a study of T cells of mothers and their children.

Specimen: blood. The source is a woman between 40 and 55 years old in good health.

The sample holds a few counts of this clonotype. Here the CDR3 reads CASSRQTNSPLHF. CDR3 DNA sequence: TGTGCCAGCAGCCGACAGACTAATTCACCCCTCCACTTT. The chain joins TRBV7-2 to TRBJ1-6, with D possibly matching TRBD1 (5 bases). This CDR3 contains 13 residues. The ends were cut back, 5 bases at V and 6 bases at J, with 8 bases in the middle. Per the germline V gene, CDR1 is SGHTA and CDR2 is FQGNSA.

The chain carries TRBV7-2 and TRBJ2-1; D is undetermined. The CDR3 sequence is 14 residues long. Trimming took 6 bases from V and 9 from J, leaving 18 bases between them. The germline gives CDR1 SGHTA, CDR2 FQGNSA. In DNA form, the CDR3 reads TGTGCCAGCAGTCAAGCCCCCACTTCAAGTGAGCAGTTCTTC. Its translation: CASSQAPTSSEQFF.

This clonotype has more than one count but fewer than ten. This rearrangement joins TRBV6-6 to TRBJ1-1; D uncertain. V gave up 2 bases and J gave up 8 bases, with 9 bases separating them. The CDR3 is 12 amino acids. CDR1 is MNHNY and CDR2 is SVGAGI in the germline V gene (reference sequence). Written as DNA, the CDR3 is TGTGCCAGCAGTTACCGGGAGAGGGAAGCTTTCTTT. Residues: CASSYREREAFF.

The chain is built from TRBV20-1 and TRBJ2-3; 11 positions match TRBD2. The CDR3 spans 15 residues. The junction had 9 bases not matched to a gene; V was cut back by 5 bases and J by 5 bases. CDR1 and CDR2 from the germline V gene are DFQATT and SNEGSKA (reference sequence). The DNA of the CDR3 is TGCAGTGCTCCTCTACTAGCGGGGGAAGGAGATACGCAGTATTTT. Protein: CSAPLLAGEGDTQYF.

This chain uses TRBV20-1 with TRBJ2-3; D uncertain. Germline CDR1 and CDR2: DFQATT and SNEGSKA (reference sequence). CDR3 length: 11 residues. V was pared by 8 bases and J by 8 bases, with 14 bases between. Written as DNA, the CDR3 is TGCAGTACTCCCGGTCCCGGTACGCAGTATTTT. Translated, it gives CSTPGPGTQYF.

A word on this clonotype: This may be a read error: a much more frequent sequence differs by one nucleotide. CDR3 coding DNA: TGTGCCAGCAGTCGGGGACAGGGGGAAGAGACCCAGTACTTC. Its protein is CASSRGQGEETQYF. The chain uses TRBV2 and TRBJ2-5; 11 bases fit TRBD1. Losses at the gene ends were 5 bases for V and 3 bases for J; bases not matched to a gene: 2. This CDR3 has 14 residues. Germline-derived CDR1 and CDR2 are SNHLY and FYNNEI.

On this clonotype: A much larger clonotype is one base distant, so this may be a read error. This rearrangement joins TRBV6-2 or TRBV6-3 to TRBJ2-1; the D is unclear. CDR3 size: 14 residues. Trimming stripped 3 bases from V and 10 bases from J, with 16 bases between. Germline loops: CDR1 MNHEY, CDR2 SVGEGT. The CDR3, as DNA: TGTGCCAGCAGTTATATCCAGCGCTCTTACGAGCAGTTCTTC. Its translation: CASSYIQRSYEQFF.

The chain uses TRBV7-3 and TRBJ2-5, with D unclear. This CDR3 is built from 13 residues. CDR1 SGHTA and CDR2 FQGTGA come from the germline V gene. The V and J ends lost 3 bases and 9 bases respectively, with 14 bases between them. CDR3 loop: CASSFAPTVAQYF. The CDR3, as DNA: TGTGCCAGCAGCTTTGCCCCTACGGTAGCCCAGTACTTC.

V and J are TRBV20-1 and TRBJ2-1; 9 bases align to TRBD1. The CDR3 length is 13 residues. Unmatched junction bases numbered 2, after V lost 3 bases and J lost 5 bases. Germline V gives CDR1 DFQATT, CDR2 SNEGSKA (reference sequence). The CDR3 bases are TGCAGTGCTAGGGGGACAGGGCACAATGAGCAGTTCTTC. Translating it yields CSARGTGHNEQFF.

This clonotype was seen a single time. A read error is likely, as this CDR3 ends without the conserved phenylalanine or tryptophan. The V call is TRBV5-1, the J call TRBJ2-5; 9 bases line up with TRBD1. Gene TRBJ2-7 matches the end of the DNA better, so the J call may be wrong. Germline CDR1 reads SGHRS; CDR2 reads YFSETQ. The CDR3 has 13 amino acids. The CDR3, as DNA: TGCGCCAGCAGCCTGACAGGGGGCTACGAGCAGTACATC. This translates into CASSLTGGYEQYI.

This clonotype was seen ten or more times. The chain carries TRBV27 and TRBJ1-2; a weak D match, TRBD1 (6 bases). Per the germline V gene, CDR1 is MNHEY and CDR2 is SMNVEV (reference sequence). Trimming took 5 bases from V and 0 from J, leaving 13 bases between them. This CDR3 has 15 amino acids. CDR3 bases: TGTGCCAGCAGTATCGCCGGGACACCTAACTATGGCTACACCTTC. Residues: CASSIAGTPNYGYTF.

The J gene is TRBJ2-7, the V gene TRBV3-1, with D perhaps TRBD1 or TRBD2 (5 bases each). Trimming stripped 5 bases from V and 5 bases from J, with 16 bases between. Germline V gives CDR1 LGHDT, CDR2 YNNKEL (reference sequence). The CDR3 extends over 14 amino acids. As DNA, the CDR3 is TGTGCCAGCAGCGATGAGGGGTCGAGGGACGAGCAGTACTTC. As protein: CASSDEGSRDEQYF.

Note on this clonotype: This sequence may be a read error, since a much larger clone differs from it by one base. The V call is TRBV5-1, the J call TRBJ2-5, with 9 bases matching TRBD2. Trimming at V came to 2 bases and at J to 11 bases, leaving 19 bases not matched to a gene. This CDR3 is built from 17 residues. The germline V gene encodes CDR1 SGHRS and CDR2 YFSETQ. This CDR3 is CASSFRLAGNSYNEQYF. CDR3 coding DNA: TGCGCCAGCAGCTTCAGGCTAGCGGGGAACTCCTACAATGAGCAGTACTTC.

This clonotype has just a few counts. A junction end diverges from the germline sequence, so it may reflect a read error. The chain recombines TRBV4-1 with TRBJ2-1; 7 bases fit TRBD2. The CDR3 is 16 amino acids. The V gene's germline CDR1 is MGHRA and CDR2 YSYEKL. The CDR3 spells CASNQEGGSAYNEQFF. DNA of the CDR3: TGCGCCAGCAACCAAGAGGGAGGGTCCGCATACAATGAGCAGTTCTTC.

The chain joins TRBV5-1 to TRBJ1-3; perhaps TRBD1 as D (6 bases). CDR1 is SGHRS and CDR2 is YFSETQ in the germline V gene. With 4 bases removed from V and 6 bases from J, the gap between germline ends came to 17 bases. The CDR3 totals 15 residues. In DNA form, the CDR3 reads TGCGCCAGCAGCCTGACCCCTGGGGGACAAAACACCATATATTTT. Amino acid sequence: CASSLTPGGQNTIYF.

The chain is built from TRBV20-1 and TRBJ1-1; D gene ambiguous. Germline V CDR1 and CDR2: DFQATT, SNEGSKA (reference sequence). The CDR3 is 13 residues long. The CDR3 protein is CRALGAKNTEAFF. The CDR3 DNA is TGCAGGGCCTTGGGCGCCAAGAACACTGAAGCTTTCTTT.

This clonotype has a handful of counts. The genes are TRBV6-4 and TRBJ2-3; D might be TRBD1 or TRBD2, each matching 5 bases. V was cut by 0 bases and J by 2 bases, with 9 bases left in between. Germline assignment: CDR1 MRHNA and CDR2 SNTAGT. This CDR3 contains 15 residues. The chain's CDR3 is CASSDSWDPTDTQYF. The CDR3 nucleotides read TGTGCCAGCAGTGACTCTTGGGACCCCACAGATACGCAGTATTTT.